This is a list of T cell receptor beta chains from one sample in a study of OX40 agonist ivuxolimab in advanced cancers. Data came from immunoSEQ multiplex PCR; TCRdb stores just in-frame clones and leaves some out. This table holds roughly 70,000 clones, approximately 80% found once. The specimen comprised CD4+ or CD8+ T cells sorted from blood, sampled in a trial of the OX40 agonist ivuxolimab. The receptors come from an adult with an advanced solid tumor such as melanoma, head and neck, liver or kidney cancer. The CDR3 runs from the conserved cysteine through the conserved F or W. Fields, in order: D gene, V gene, J gene, CDR3 protein. D genes are given only for firm matches.

d_call: .; v_call: TRBV9; j_call: TRBJ2-5; cdr3_aa: CASSVEAFPQETQYF
d_call: .; v_call: TRBV5-5; j_call: TRBJ2-6; cdr3_aa: CASSLAPGRGVSGANVLTF
d_call: .; v_call: TRBV6-1; j_call: TRBJ2-1; cdr3_aa: CASSDQLAVDEQFF
d_call: .; v_call: TRBV7-2; j_call: TRBJ2-7; cdr3_aa: CASSLGIASYEQYF
d_call: TRBD1; v_call: TRBV7-9; j_call: TRBJ2-6; cdr3_aa: CAGNPLGQGSTGANVLTF
d_call: .; v_call: TRBV21-1; j_call: TRBJ1-5; cdr3_aa: CASSKVEADQPQHF
d_call: .; v_call: TRBV7-9; j_call: TRBJ1-2; cdr3_aa: CASSLSGGGGYTF
d_call: .; v_call: TRBV18; j_call: TRBJ2-2; cdr3_aa: CASQARDITGELFF
d_call: TRBD1; v_call: TRBV5-1; j_call: TRBJ1-1; cdr3_aa: CASSSRFPGQGNTEAFF
d_call: TRBD1; v_call: TRBV7-2; j_call: TRBJ1-5; cdr3_aa: CASSLAGQGAQPQHF
d_call: TRBD1; v_call: TRBV7-9; j_call: TRBJ1-4; cdr3_aa: CASSSGQGNNEKLFF
d_call: .; v_call: TRBV6-1; j_call: TRBJ1-1; cdr3_aa: CASSERGATEAFF
d_call: .; v_call: TRBV2; j_call: TRBJ2-5; cdr3_aa: CASSAIGAETQYF
d_call: .; v_call: TRBV6-6; j_call: TRBJ1-1; cdr3_aa: CASSLTGNTEAFF
d_call: .; v_call: TRBV7-9; j_call: TRBJ1-2; cdr3_aa: CASSPSRGNNYGYTF
d_call: .; v_call: TRBV2; j_call: TRBJ1-3; cdr3_aa: CASSVQRASSGNTIYF
d_call: .; v_call: TRBV6-5; j_call: TRBJ1-1; cdr3_aa: CASSEEQATIEAFF
d_call: .; v_call: TRBV28; j_call: TRBJ2-7; cdr3_aa: CASSSTPNYEQYF
d_call: TRBD1; v_call: TRBV7-9; j_call: TRBJ1-1; cdr3_aa: CASTTGQSLIAEAFF
d_call: .; v_call: TRBV12-5; j_call: TRBJ2-3; cdr3_aa: CASGFGTNTDTQYF
d_call: TRBD1; v_call: TRBV27; j_call: TRBJ1-6; cdr3_aa: CASSLRGTGVPHF
d_call: .; v_call: TRBV5-1; j_call: TRBJ2-3; cdr3_aa: CASSLGDTLTSTDTQYF
d_call: TRBD2; v_call: TRBV7-2; j_call: TRBJ2-5; cdr3_aa: CASSFGGGLETQYF
d_call: .; v_call: TRBV6-1; j_call: TRBJ2-3; cdr3_aa: CASSRTESTDTQYF
d_call: .; v_call: TRBV18; j_call: TRBJ1-2; cdr3_aa: CASSPPGPSYGYTF
d_call: TRBD1; v_call: TRBV2; j_call: TRBJ2-1; cdr3_aa: CASSGDRGLIEQFF
d_call: .; v_call: TRBV5-4; j_call: TRBJ2-2; cdr3_aa: CASSETENTGELFF
d_call: .; v_call: TRBV7-8; j_call: TRBJ2-7; cdr3_aa: CASSFSVGEQYF
d_call: TRBD1; v_call: TRBV28; j_call: TRBJ1-1; cdr3_aa: CASSSQGPPTEAFF
d_call: TRBD1; v_call: TRBV5-6; j_call: TRBJ2-5; cdr3_aa: CASSQETGAKTQYF
d_call: TRBD1; v_call: TRBV5-1; j_call: TRBJ2-5; cdr3_aa: CASSFIPGQQETQYF
d_call: .; v_call: TRBV25-1; j_call: TRBJ2-7; cdr3_aa: CASRRTGEQYF
d_call: TRBD1; v_call: TRBV5-1; j_call: TRBJ2-7; cdr3_aa: CASSPPGTGTYEQYF
d_call: .; v_call: TRBV5-1; j_call: TRBJ1-3; cdr3_aa: CASSLSPAGAENTIYF
d_call: TRBD2; v_call: TRBV6-4; j_call: TRBJ2-1; cdr3_aa: CAIPQKLAGGPNEQFF
d_call: .; v_call: TRBV19; j_call: TRBJ2-3; cdr3_aa: CASSAPGGTDTQYF
d_call: .; v_call: TRBV27; j_call: TRBJ1-2; cdr3_aa: CASSFRWGRNYGYTF
d_call: .; v_call: TRBV19; j_call: TRBJ1-5; cdr3_aa: CASSTGGQGNNQPQHF
d_call: TRBD1; v_call: TRBV9; j_call: TRBJ2-3; cdr3_aa: CASSLGTGGDTQYF
d_call: TRBD1; v_call: TRBV28; j_call: TRBJ2-6; cdr3_aa: CASSSRQGSSGANVLTF
d_call: TRBD2; v_call: TRBV5-6; j_call: TRBJ2-1; cdr3_aa: CASSRTSGGSSSYNEQFF
d_call: TRBD1; v_call: TRBV28; j_call: TRBJ2-1; cdr3_aa: CASSPRTGGIYNEQFF
d_call: TRBD1; v_call: TRBV19; j_call: TRBJ2-3; cdr3_aa: CASSINPGQATDTQYF
d_call: TRBD2; v_call: TRBV7-9; j_call: TRBJ2-2; cdr3_aa: CASSRTSGRAGELFF
d_call: TRBD2; v_call: TRBV14; j_call: TRBJ2-1; cdr3_aa: CASSQESGSSYNEQFF
d_call: .; v_call: TRBV7-2; j_call: TRBJ2-3; cdr3_aa: CASSLVGDLITDTQYF
d_call: TRBD1; v_call: TRBV28; j_call: TRBJ2-3; cdr3_aa: CASTTRGGGTDTQYF
d_call: .; v_call: TRBV5-6; j_call: TRBJ2-1; cdr3_aa: CASSFLLGLTGPDEQFF
d_call: TRBD2; v_call: TRBV9; j_call: TRBJ2-3; cdr3_aa: CASSSGSGTSPDTQYF
d_call: .; v_call: TRBV7-2; j_call: TRBJ1-1; cdr3_aa: CASSLRTENTEAFF
d_call: .; v_call: TRBV7-8; j_call: TRBJ1-5; cdr3_aa: CASSLAPSNQPQHF
d_call: TRBD2; v_call: TRBV28; j_call: TRBJ2-5; cdr3_aa: CASKSSSGGERETQYF
d_call: TRBD1; v_call: TRBV10-1; j_call: TRBJ2-3; cdr3_aa: CASSETGADTQYF
d_call: .; v_call: TRBV2; j_call: TRBJ2-1; cdr3_aa: CASSERGGGVGEQFF
d_call: .; v_call: TRBV5-1; j_call: TRBJ2-1; cdr3_aa: CASSWGSSYNEQFF
d_call: TRBD1; v_call: TRBV5-1; j_call: TRBJ1-1; cdr3_aa: CASSVPRGMNTEAFF
d_call: .; v_call: TRBV4-3; j_call: TRBJ2-7; cdr3_aa: CASSRLGSSYEQYF